One sample yielded the 29 T cell receptor beta chains listed below, sequenced in a study of blood T cell repertoires in COVID-19. Sequencing used immunoSEQ multiplex PCR; TCRdb keeps in-frame clones, though not all of them. The data hold approximately 450,000 clones, with around 88% observed a single time. Sequences were obtained from peripheral blood. All receptors derive from a woman in her 30s with acute or convalescent COVID-19.

With regard to this clone: A much larger clone sits a single nucleotide away, making a read error possible. This sample includes further DNA sequences coding for the same CDR3. V is TRBV11-2 and J is TRBJ2-7, with TRBD1 identical over 9 bases. Germline CDR1 is SGHAT and CDR2 is FQNNGV. This CDR3 region has 13 residues. The trim removed 6 bases at V and 4 bases at J, leaving 4 bases unmatched. The CDR3 here is CASSLDRGYEQYF. CDR3 nucleotide sequence: TGTGCCAGCAGTCTGGACAGGGGATACGAGCAGTACTTC.

This sequence joins TRBV4-1 and TRBJ1-3; D remains unclear. The V end lost 3 bases, the J end lost 9 bases, and 15 bases lay between the germline ends. Per germline, CDR1 MGHRA and CDR2 YSYEKL. The CDR3 is 14 residues long. Here the CDR3 reads CASSHLRSGSTIYF. Written as DNA, the CDR3 is TGCGCCAGCAGCCATCTAAGATCCGGGAGCACCATATATTTT.

The CDR3: CSVEGGTVQGETQYF. The CDR3 DNA is TGCAGCGTTGAAGGCGGGACAGTCCAGGGGGAGACCCAGTACTTC. The chain joins TRBV29-1 to TRBJ2-5, with TRBD1 as a possible D gene (7 bases). V lost 1 base and J lost 5, with 17 bases in between. Germline V gene lookup returns CDR1 SQVTM and CDR2 ANQGSEA. The CDR3 has 15 residues.

This clone was seen only once. The chain has TRBV6-2 or TRBV6-3 and TRBJ2-3; 7 bases line up with TRBD2. Germline V gene sequence: CDR1 MNHEY, CDR2 SVGEGT. Trimming at V came to 0 bases and at J to 6 bases, leaving 6 bases not matched to a gene. This CDR3 region has 15 residues. The CDR3 loop reads CASSYSNGLVDTQYF. CDR3 DNA sequence: TGTGCCAGCAGTTACTCGAATGGACTAGTTGATACGCAGTATTTT.

J is TRBJ2-1 and V is TRBV5-1, with D uncertain. The CDR3 is made up of 11 amino acids. The germline gives CDR1 SGHRS, CDR2 YFSETQ. V lost 0 bases to trimming and J lost 12 bases, with 7 bases between them. CDR3 in amino acids: CASSLGSGQFF. DNA for the CDR3: TGCGCCAGCAGCTTGGGGTCAGGGCAGTTCTTC.

This clone occurred a few times. The chain has TRBV7-2 and TRBJ1-2; 8 positions agree with TRBD1. Germline CDR1 and CDR2: SGHTA and FQGNSA. V dropped 5 bases and J dropped 7; count of bases not matched to a gene: 6. The CDR3 length is 13 residues. This CDR3 reads CASSKAGTGGYTF. In nucleotides, the CDR3 is TGTGCCAGCAGCAAGGCCGGGACAGGTGGCTACACCTTC.

The chain uses TRBV9 and TRBJ2-2, with a possible D match to TRBD2 (6 bases). Trimming cost V 3 bases and J 2 bases, with 17 bases left between them. The CDR3 extends over 17 amino acids. Germline-derived CDR1 and CDR2 are SGDLS and YYNGEE. The DNA for the CDR3 is TGTGCCAGCAGCGCCGGGGGTCGGGGGACCAACACCGGGGAGCTGTTTTTT. Translated: CASSAGGRGTNTGELFF.

The chain is built from TRBV7-8 and TRBJ2-5, with TRBD1 identical over 8 bases. With 5 bases clipped from V and 5 bases from J, the junction kept 22 bases outside the gene matches. Germline CDR1 is SGHVS and CDR2 is FQNEAQ. This CDR3 contains 19 residues. The CDR3 spells CASSTKQGETYRSGETQYF. For the CDR3, the DNA is TGTGCCAGCAGCACAAAACAGGGGGAAACTTATCGTTCGGGGGAGACCCAGTACTTC.

This clone came up a few times. The gene calls are TRBV6-4 and TRBJ2-1, with TRBD2 matching over 11 bases. Trimming cost V 0 bases and J 6 bases; bases outside gene matches: 1. Germline V lookup: CDR1 MRHNA, CDR2 SNTAGT. CDR3 length: 15 residues. CDR3 in DNA: TGTGCCAGCAGTGACTCGACTAGCGGGGCCAATGAGCAGTTCTTC. This encodes CASSDSTSGANEQFF.

The rearrangement joins TRBV5-1 to TRBJ1-1, with 7 bases aligning to TRBD1. CDR3 length: 15 residues. CDR1 and CDR2 from the germline V gene are SGHRS and YFSETQ. With 0 bases clipped from V and 4 bases from J, the junction kept 6 bases outside the gene matches. CDR3 region: CASSLVFRGRTEAFF. The CDR3 nucleotides read TGCGCCAGCAGCTTGGTGTTTAGGGGGCGCACTGAAGCTTTCTTT.

Concerning this clone: Other DNA sequences in the same sample also yield this CDR3. The rearrangement uses TRBV19 and TRBJ2-2, with D perhaps matching TRBD1 (5 bases). Germline V CDR1 and CDR2: LNHDA, SQIVND (reference sequence). Trimming cost V 3 bases and J 0 bases, with 11 bases left between them. The CDR3 is made up of 16 amino acids. For the CDR3, the DNA is TGTGCCAGTAGTATTTTAGGGGCAGCGAACACCGGGGAGCTGTTTTTT. Translation gives CASSILGAANTGELFF.

This clone was detected once. The chain uses TRBV5-4 and TRBJ2-5; D ambiguous. The CDR3 has 13 amino acids. Germline CDR1 SGHNT, CDR2 YYREEE (reference sequence). V was shortened by 3 bases and J by 3 bases, with 9 bases between the two germline ends. DNA for the CDR3: TGTGCCAGCAGCTCCGACTGGAAAGAGACCCAGTACTTC. Its translation is CASSSDWKETQYF.

V gene TRBV5-1 combines with J gene TRBJ1-2; 7 bases agree with TRBD1. Trimming cost V 3 bases and J 6 bases; bases outside gene matches: 5. This CDR3 spans 13 amino acids. The germline V gene has CDR1 SGHRS and CDR2 YFSETQ. The CDR3 sequence: CASSYTGVDGYTF. The DNA of the CDR3 is TGCGCCAGCAGCTATACAGGGGTGGATGGCTACACCTTC.

This clone has more than one count but fewer than ten. J is TRBJ1-2 and V is TRBV10-1, with D possibly being TRBD1 (6 bases). V was shortened by 8 bases and J by 1 base, with 20 bases between the two germline ends. Per germline, CDR1 WNHNN and CDR2 SYGVQD (reference sequence). The CDR3 is made up of 16 amino acids. CDR3: CASLGDTVAFNYGYTF. In nucleotides, the CDR3 is TGCGCCAGCCTGGGGGACACCGTAGCGTTTAACTATGGCTACACCTTC.

The CDR3 loop reads CASSATQLAGVNEQFF. CDR3 in DNA: TGTGCCAGCAGCGCAACGCAACTAGCGGGGGTTAATGAGCAGTTCTTC. This chain connects TRBV5-5 to TRBJ2-1, with 11 bases that match TRBD2. V lost 4 bases, J lost 7 bases, and 10 bases stayed unmatched. The V gene's germline CDR1 is SGHKS and CDR2 YYEKEE (reference sequence). There are 16 residues in the CDR3. The complete variable domain, with remaining parts taken from reference TRBV5-5 and TRBJ2-1, reads DAGVTQSPTHLIKTRGQQVTLRCSPISGHKSVSWYQQVLGQGPQFIFQYYEKEERGRGNFPDRFSARQFPNYSSELNVNALLLGDSALYLCASSATQLAGVNEQFFGPGTRLTVL.

V gene TRBV2 combines with J gene TRBJ2-5; the D is unclear. Trimming pared 2 bases from V and 3 bases from J, leaving 10 bases between. The germline V gene encodes CDR1 SNHLY and CDR2 FYNNEI. The CDR3 runs to 14 residues. In DNA, the CDR3 is TGTGCCAGCAGTGAAAGAAGCCTCGAAGAGACCCAGTACTTC. Its protein product is CASSERSLEETQYF.

The chain is built from TRBV6-2 or TRBV6-3 and TRBJ2-3, with 8 bases aligning to TRBD2. Per the germline V gene, CDR1 is MNHEY and CDR2 is SVGEGT. This CDR3 contains 16 residues. Trimming cost V 0 bases and J 0 bases; bases outside gene matches: 2. The CDR3 region has the DNA TGTGCCAGCAGTTACTCAACGGGGGGGAGCACAGATACGCAGTATTTT. It translates to CASSYSTGGSTDTQYF.

This chain connects TRBV18 to TRBJ2-6; D gene uncertain. Per germline, CDR1 KGHSH and CDR2 LQKENI. The CDR3 loop spans 15 amino acids. With 2 bases removed from V and 3 bases from J, the gap between germline ends came to 8 bases. The CDR3 bases are TGTGCCAGCTCACCAGTAGCCCGTGGGGCCAACGTCCTGACTTTC. Residues: CASSPVARGANVLTF.

The CDR3 sequence: CASSVQRGGIRDTQYF. In DNA form, the CDR3 reads TGTGCCAGCAGCGTCCAGCGGGGTGGGATCCGGGATACGCAGTATTTT. The rearrangement joins TRBV9 to TRBJ2-3, with 7 bases identical to TRBD2. The CDR3 has 16 amino acids. In germline, CDR1 is SGDLS, CDR2 YYNGEE. Trimming removed 2 bases from V and 6 bases from J; junction bases left unmatched: 12.

V gene TRBV4-1 combines with J gene TRBJ1-2, with TRBD1 matching over 10 bases. The V gene's germline CDR1 is MGHRA and CDR2 YSYEKL. The CDR3 contains 17 residues. Germline trimming cut 2 bases from V and 2 bases from J; bases unmatched to any gene: 8. CDR3 nucleotide sequence: TGCGCCAGCAGCCAACCTCCTTGGACAGGGGGGAACTATGGCTACACCTTC. Translation: CASSQPPWTGGNYGYTF.

V usage is TRBV3-1 (or the pseudogene TRBV3-2) and J usage is TRBJ1-1, with D perhaps matching TRBD1 (5 bases). Germline V gene sequence: CDR1 LGHDT, CDR2 YNNKEL (reference sequence). This CDR3 spans 13 amino acids. The V gene lost 0 bases and the J gene lost 7 bases, with 9 bases spanning the gap. Written as DNA, the CDR3 is TGTGCCAGCAGCCAAGATAGGGGCAGTGAAGCTTTCTTT. It yields the protein CASSQDRGSEAFF.

This sequence joins TRBV2 and TRBJ1-1; 8 nucleotides align to TRBD1. The germline V gene encodes CDR1 SNHLY and CDR2 FYNNEI. The V gene end was trimmed by 6 bases and the J gene end by 3 bases; junction bases not matched to a gene: 6. The CDR3 covers 14 residues. The chain's CDR3 is CASRGQVGDTEAFF. The DNA of the CDR3 is TGTGCCAGCAGGGGACAGGTTGGGGACACTGAAGCTTTCTTT.

The V and J genes are TRBV28 and TRBJ2-1, with D possibly being TRBD2 (5 bases). The germline V gene has CDR1 MDHEN and CDR2 SYDVKM. CDR3 size: 12 residues. Trimming shortened V by 2 bases and J by 14 bases, and 13 bases separated the two germline ends. CDR3 DNA sequence: TGTGCCAGCAGTTTAGAGGGAAGATCGGAGTTCTTC. Its translation: CASSLEGRSEFF. Based on the CDR3 plus reference TRBV28 and TRBJ2-1, the full variable domain is DVKVTQSSRYLVKRTGEKVFLECVQDMDHENMFWYRQDPGLGLRLIYFSYDVKMKEKGDIPEGYSVSREKKERFSLILESASTNQTSMYLCASSLEGRSEFFGPGTRLTVL.

Comment on this clone: The junction shows a germline mismatch at one end, possibly a read error. The V call is TRBV12-3 or TRBV12-4, the J call TRBJ1-3; no firm D call. The CDR3 consists of 13 residues. The CDR3 nucleotides read TGTGCGAGCAGAGCGAGCTCTGGAAACACCATATATTTT. Its translation is CASRASSGNTIYF.

The chain has TRBV4-1 and TRBJ2-6, with no clear D. V was clipped by 0 bases and J by 1 base, with 10 bases between them. The CDR3 runs 17 residues. The germline V gene has CDR1 MGHRA and CDR2 YSYEKL. CDR3 region: CASSQEDGGSGANVLTF. CDR3 nucleotide sequence: TGCGCCAGCAGCCAAGAAGACGGCGGATCTGGGGCCAACGTCCTGACTTTC.

The rearrangement uses TRBV5-1 and TRBJ1-1; TRBD1 is a possible D gene (6 bases). There are 15 residues in the CDR3. Trimming removed 1 base at V and 5 bases at J, with 15 bases between. CDR1 and CDR2 (germline): SGHRS, YFSETQ. The CDR3 here is CASSLILGQGTEAFF. CDR3 sequence (DNA): TGCGCCAGCAGCTTGATCTTGGGTCAGGGGACTGAAGCTTTCTTT.

This chain joins TRBV3-1 (or the pseudogene TRBV3-2) and TRBJ1-1, with D uncertain. Germline V CDR1 and CDR2: LGHDT, YNNKEL (reference sequence). Trimming pared 3 bases from V and 7 bases from J, leaving 15 bases between. This CDR3 has 14 residues. Here the CDR3 DNA reads TGTGCCAGCAGCCAGATGACAATCGTAGGTGAAGCTTTCTTT. Protein sequence: CASSQMTIVGEAFF.

A single count supports this clone. This chain uses TRBV3-1 (or the pseudogene TRBV3-2) with TRBJ1-3, with D unclear. The CDR3 spans 17 residues. Trimming left V 1 base short and J 0 bases short, with 13 bases between. In germline, CDR1 is LGHDT, CDR2 YNNKEL (reference sequence). Here the CDR3 reads CASSQVYSLSSGNTIYF. The DNA for the CDR3 is TGTGCCAGCAGCCAAGTGTACTCTCTAAGCTCTGGAAACACCATATATTTT.

This clone was counted only a few times. The chain uses TRBV5-1 and TRBJ1-2; D might be TRBD1 (6 bases). The CDR3 runs 13 residues. Trimming took 4 bases from V and 5 from J, leaving 12 bases between them. Germline loops: CDR1 SGHRS, CDR2 YFSETQ. Here the CDR3 DNA reads TGCGCCAGCAGCCTGGGGGCGGGTTATGGCTACACCTTC. It yields the protein CASSLGAGYGYTF.